The sequence of this T cell receptor (beta chain) was determined in a study of blood T cell repertoires in COVID-19. The assay was immunoSEQ multiplex PCR, and TCRdb's table has in-frame clones only and misses some. This table has roughly 200,000 clones, roughly 90% appearing once. Germline trimming cut 0 bases from V and 3 bases from J; bases unmatched to any gene: 4. This CDR3 contains 17 residues. Germline CDR1 and CDR2: SGHRS and YFSETQ. This TCR was recovered from a woman in her 50s in a cohort exposed to, infected with or recovered from COVID-19 (not recorded which). The chain employs TRBV5-1 and TRBJ2-2; 11 bases are a match to TRBD1. Sequenced: PBMCs or T cells enriched from blood (not recorded which). The CDR3 DNA is TGCGCCAGCAGCTTGGGGCTGGGACAGGGGGACACCGGGGAGCTGTTTTTT. Residues: CASSLGLGQGDTGELFF. Using reference TRBV5-1 and TRBJ2-2 for the parts outside the CDR3, the full variable domain is KAGVTQTPRYLIKTRGQQVTLSCSPISGHRSVSWYQQTPGQGLQFLFEYFSETQRNKGNFPGRFSGRQFSNSRSEMNVSTLELGDSALYLCASSLGLGQGDTGELFFGEGSRLTVL.